This TCR beta chain is drawn from a study of beta chain features in type 1 diabetes. The investigators reverse transcribed all of the isolated RNA, so they sequenced expressed TCRB transcripts. Clones were read by immunoSEQ multiplex PCR, and TCRdb kept only the in-frame ones, dropping some. Of about 230,000 clones in the sample, over 8.5% were seen once. Deletions cut 0 bases from V and 1 base from J, with 12 bases between. This CDR3 spans 16 amino acids. Germline values: CDR1 SGHRS, CDR2 YFSETQ. Input material: naive CD4+ T cells from blood. The J gene is TRBJ2-3, the V gene TRBV5-1, with D possibly TRBD2 on 6 matching bases. This clonotype was obtained from a woman aged 18-35 years in good health. For the CDR3, the DNA is TGCGCCAGCAGCTTGGCTTCGGGAGCCCGCACAGATACGCAGTATTTT. Protein product: CASSLASGARTDTQYF.